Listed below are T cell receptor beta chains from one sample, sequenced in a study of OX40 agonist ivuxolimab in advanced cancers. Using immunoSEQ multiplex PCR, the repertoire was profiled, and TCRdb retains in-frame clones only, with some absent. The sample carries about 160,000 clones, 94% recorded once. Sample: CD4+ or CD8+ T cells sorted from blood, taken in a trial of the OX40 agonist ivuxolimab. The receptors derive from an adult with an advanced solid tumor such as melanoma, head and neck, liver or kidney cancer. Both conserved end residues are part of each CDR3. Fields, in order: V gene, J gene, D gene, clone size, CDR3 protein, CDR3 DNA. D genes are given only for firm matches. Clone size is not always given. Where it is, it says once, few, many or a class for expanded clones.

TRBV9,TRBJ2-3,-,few,CASSRGSSYGADTQYF,TGTGCCAGCAGCAGGGGATCCTCCTACGGCGCAGATACGCAGTATTTT
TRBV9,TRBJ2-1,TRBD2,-,CASSVVASGTVNEQFF,TGTGCCAGCAGCGTAGTGGCTAGCGGGACGGTCAATGAGCAGTTCTTC
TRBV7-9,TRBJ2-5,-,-,CASSLAPSVARLQETQYF,TGTGCCAGCAGCTTAGCGCCATCGGTAGCGCGCCTACAAGAGACCCAGTACTTC
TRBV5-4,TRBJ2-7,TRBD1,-,CASSPGTAYEQYF,TGTGCCAGCAGCCCCGGGACAGCCTACGAGCAGTACTTC
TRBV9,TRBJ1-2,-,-,CASSVVGGSSYGYTF,TGTGCCAGCAGCGTAGTGGGGGGTTCCAGCTATGGCTACACCTTC
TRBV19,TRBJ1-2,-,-,CASSPASGGYGYTF,TGTGCCAGTAGCCCGGCGAGTGGGGGCTATGGCTACACCTTC
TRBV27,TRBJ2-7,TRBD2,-,CASSLGRTSVRPEQYF,TGTGCCAGCAGTTTGGGGCGGACTAGCGTAAGGCCCGAGCAGTACTTC
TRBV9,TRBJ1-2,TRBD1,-,CASSASTGAYGYTF,TGCGCCAGCAGCGCCTCCACAGGGGCCTATGGCTACACCTTC
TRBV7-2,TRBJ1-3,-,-,CASSFWAAQSNSGNTIYF,TGTGCCAGCAGCTTTTGGGCCGCACAAAGTAACTCTGGAAACACCATATATTTT
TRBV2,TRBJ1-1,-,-,CASSLKRWNTEAFF,TGTGCCAGCAGCCTAAAAAGGTGGAACACTGAAGCTTTCTTT
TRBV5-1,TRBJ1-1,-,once,CASSLESRDMNTEAFF,TGCGCCAGCAGCTTGGAGTCGAGAGACATGAACACTGAAGCTTTCTTT